This TCR beta chain was sequenced in a study of CD8+CD57+ T cells in acquired aplastic anemia. It was patients with CD8+CD57+ cell expansion by flow cytometry who were chosen for sequencing. Patients, without exception, had severe acquired aplastic anemia. Sampling of blood occurred while the patients had still received no therapy. Germline V lookup: CDR1 LNHNV, CDR2 YYDKDF (reference sequence). J lost 1 base, V lost 3 bases, and 4 bases had no gene match. CDR3 length: 16 residues. There are a few counts of this clonotype. The study profiled TCR beta VDJ and CDR3 using genomic DNA as template. One entry per CDR3 protein results from TCRdb running MiXCR on the reads. The repertoire consists of some 170,000 distinct CDR3 sequences, with around 50% occurring once and the leading ten covering around 1.1%.

The chain joins TRBV15 to TRBJ2-4; TRBD1 matches at 9 bases. This clonotype was sampled from a human donor with aplastic anemia. Input material: sorted CD4+, CD8+, or CD8+CD57+ T cells (not recorded which) from PBMCs. The CDR3 protein is CATSSGQGLAKNIQYF. As DNA, the CDR3 is TGTGCCACCAGCAGTGGACAGGGGCTGGCCAAAAACATTCAGTACTTC.